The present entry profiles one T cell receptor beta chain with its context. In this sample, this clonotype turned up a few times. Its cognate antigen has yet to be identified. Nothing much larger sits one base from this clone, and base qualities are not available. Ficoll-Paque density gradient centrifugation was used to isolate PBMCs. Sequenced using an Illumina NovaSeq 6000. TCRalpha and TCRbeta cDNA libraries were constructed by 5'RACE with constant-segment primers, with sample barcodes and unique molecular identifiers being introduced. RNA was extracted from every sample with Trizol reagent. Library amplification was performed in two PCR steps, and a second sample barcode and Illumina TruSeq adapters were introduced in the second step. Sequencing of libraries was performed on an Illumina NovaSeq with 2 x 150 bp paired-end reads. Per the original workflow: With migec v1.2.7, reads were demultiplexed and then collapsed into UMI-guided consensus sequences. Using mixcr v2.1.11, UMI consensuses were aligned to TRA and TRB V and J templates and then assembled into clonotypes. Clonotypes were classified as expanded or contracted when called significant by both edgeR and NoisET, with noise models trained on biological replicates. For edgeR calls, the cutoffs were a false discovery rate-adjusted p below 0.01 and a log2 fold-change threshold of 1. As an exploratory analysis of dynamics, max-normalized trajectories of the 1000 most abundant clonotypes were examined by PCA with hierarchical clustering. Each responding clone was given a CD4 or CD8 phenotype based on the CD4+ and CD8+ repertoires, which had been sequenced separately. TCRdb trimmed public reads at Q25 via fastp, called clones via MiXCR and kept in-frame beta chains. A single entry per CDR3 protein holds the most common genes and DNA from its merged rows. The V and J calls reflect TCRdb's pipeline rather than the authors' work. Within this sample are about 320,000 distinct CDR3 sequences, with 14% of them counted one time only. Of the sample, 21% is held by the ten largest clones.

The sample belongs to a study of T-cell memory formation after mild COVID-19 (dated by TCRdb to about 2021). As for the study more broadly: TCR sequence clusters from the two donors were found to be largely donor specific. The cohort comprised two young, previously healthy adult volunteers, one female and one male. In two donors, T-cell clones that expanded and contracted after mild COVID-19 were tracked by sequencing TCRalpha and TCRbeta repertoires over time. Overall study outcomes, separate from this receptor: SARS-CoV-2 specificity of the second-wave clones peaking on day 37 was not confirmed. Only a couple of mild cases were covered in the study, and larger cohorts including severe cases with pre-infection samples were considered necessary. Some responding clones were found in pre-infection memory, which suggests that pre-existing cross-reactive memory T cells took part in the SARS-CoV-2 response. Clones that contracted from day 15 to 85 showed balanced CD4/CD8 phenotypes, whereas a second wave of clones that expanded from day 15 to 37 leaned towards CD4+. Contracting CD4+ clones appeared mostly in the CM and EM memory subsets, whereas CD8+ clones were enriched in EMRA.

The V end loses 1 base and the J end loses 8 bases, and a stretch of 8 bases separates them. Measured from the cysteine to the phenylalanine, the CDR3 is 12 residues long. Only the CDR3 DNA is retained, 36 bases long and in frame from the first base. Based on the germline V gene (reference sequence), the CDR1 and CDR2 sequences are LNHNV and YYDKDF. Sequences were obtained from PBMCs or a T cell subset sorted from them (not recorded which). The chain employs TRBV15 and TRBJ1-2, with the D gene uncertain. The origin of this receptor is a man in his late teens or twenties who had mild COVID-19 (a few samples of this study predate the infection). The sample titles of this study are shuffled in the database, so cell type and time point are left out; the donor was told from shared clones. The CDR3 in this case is CATSRARRGYTF. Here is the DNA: TGTGCCACCAGCAGAGCCCGAAGGGGCTACACCTTC.